Each of the 15 T cell receptor beta chains below was sequenced from the same sample in a study of graft-versus-host responses after intestinal transplantation. This table comes from immunoSEQ multiplex PCR, and its TCRdb copy is limited to in-frame clones, with some not included. The table lists under 15,000 clones, around 82% of them singletons. The material was PBMCs, obtained around 120 days after transplant. Receptor source: a human patient who received an intestinal transplant, so some T cells may come from the graft donor.

The chain couples TRBV28 to TRBJ1-2; the D is unclear. Germline-derived CDR1 and CDR2 are MDHEN and SYDVKM. The ends were cut back, 7 bases at V and 8 bases at J, with 17 bases in the middle. This CDR3 comprises 13 residues. The chain's CDR3 is CASKLGSSWGYTF. The CDR3 DNA sequence: TGTGCCAGCAAGTTGGGCAGTTCCTGGGGCTACACCTTC.

This chain uses TRBV13 with TRBJ2-7; D is possibly TRBD1 or TRBD2 (6 bases each). Germline V CDR1 and CDR2: PRHDT, FYEKMQ (reference sequence). There are 12 residues in the CDR3. V lost 5 bases to trimming and J lost 8 bases, with 13 bases between them. CDR3 in amino acids: CASSPRRGQQYF. The CDR3 DNA follows: TGTGCCAGCAGCCCCCGCCGGGGGCAGCAGTACTTC.

The chain combines TRBV10-3 with TRBJ2-7, with a weak D call TRBD2 (6 bases). The CDR3 length is 15 residues. Trimming removed 4 bases at V and 3 bases at J, with 16 bases between. Germline values: CDR1 ENHRY, CDR2 SYGVKD. CDR3 DNA: TGTGCCATCAGTGGGGAGCGGGTAAACTACTACGAGCAGTACTTC. Its protein is CAISGERVNYYEQYF.

This clone was seen only a few times. In the same sample, other DNA sequences code for this CDR3. This rearrangement joins TRBV6-4 to TRBJ2-3; 7 nucleotides match TRBD2. Germline loops: CDR1 MRHNA, CDR2 SNTAGT. V lost 5 bases and J lost 0; bases outside the gene matches: 5. The CDR3 is made up of 15 amino acids. As DNA, the CDR3 is TGTGCCAGCAGTCCCGGGACTACTAGCACAGATACGCAGTATTTT. Its translation is CASSPGTTSTDTQYF.

The chain employs TRBV6-6 and TRBJ2-7; D unclear. Germline V gene data show CDR1 as MNHNY and CDR2 as SVGAGI (reference sequence). Trimming removed 6 bases at V and 5 bases at J, with 5 bases between. There are 10 residues in the CDR3. Here the CDR3 DNA reads TGTGCCAGCAGGGCCCACGAGCAGTACTTC. This codes for CASRAHEQYF.

The chain couples TRBV5-3 to TRBJ2-2; D is undetermined. TRBV5-3 is given ORF status, its function remaining uncertain. The CDR3 loop spans 13 amino acids. V lost 2 bases, J lost 6 bases, and 8 bases lay in between. The chain's CDR3 is CARSFFWSGELFF. Written as DNA, the CDR3 is TGTGCCAGAAGCTTTTTTTGGTCCGGGGAGCTGTTTTTT.

This chain connects TRBV18 to TRBJ2-1; maybe TRBD2 (5 bases). Per germline, CDR1 KGHSH and CDR2 LQKENI. The CDR3 has 15 amino acids. V was shortened by 0 bases and J by 4 bases, with 10 bases between the two germline ends. The CDR3 loop is CASSPPDPGYNEQFF. CDR3 DNA: TGTGCCAGCTCACCACCGGACCCGGGGTACAATGAGCAGTTCTTC.

The chain couples TRBV11-3 to TRBJ2-1; D ambiguous. Trimming removed 1 base from V and 3 bases from J, with 10 bases in between. Germline loops: CDR1 SGHNT, CDR2 YENEEA. The length of the CDR3 is 15 residues. The CDR3 bases are TGTGCCAGCAGCTTAGTGTCTGGCAGCTACAATGAGCAGTTCTTC. It is translated as CASSLVSGSYNEQFF. Using reference TRBV11-3 and TRBJ2-1 for the parts outside the CDR3, the full variable domain is EAGVVQSPRYKIIEKKQPVAFWCNPISGHNTLYWYLQNLGQGPELLIRYENEEAVDDSQLPKDRFSAERLKGVDSTLKIQPAELGDSAVYLCASSLVSGSYNEQFFGPGTRLTVL.

The V and J genes are TRBV6-6 and TRBJ2-3, with no clear D. Trimming pared 6 bases from V and 4 bases from J, leaving 8 bases between. The germline V gene encodes CDR1 MNHNY and CDR2 SVGAGI (reference sequence). This CDR3 has 12 residues. The DNA for the CDR3 is TGTGCCAGCAGCCTTCGCCCAGATACGCAGTATTTT. This translates into CASSLRPDTQYF.

This clone has more than one count but fewer than ten. V gene TRBV10-3 combines with J gene TRBJ2-7; D might be TRBD2 (6 bases). Germline lookup yields CDR1 ENHRY and CDR2 SYGVKD. Trimming took 6 bases from V and 6 from J, leaving 15 bases between them. The CDR3 totals 13 residues. In nucleotides, the CDR3 is TGTGCCATCAGGCGGGACGGACGACGCGAGCAGTACTTC. This sequence encodes CAIRRDGRREQYF.

The chain has TRBV9 and TRBJ2-5; weak D call: TRBD1 (5 bases). V lost 0 bases and J 1 base, leaving 13 bases between the germline ends. The CDR3 covers 16 residues. Germline loops: CDR1 SGDLS, CDR2 YYNGEE. Here the CDR3 DNA reads TGTGCCAGCAGCGTAGAGGGCACAGGTAGCCAAGAGACCCAGTACTTC. Protein: CASSVEGTGSQETQYF.

The V and J genes are TRBV9 and TRBJ2-7; D is perhaps TRBD1 or TRBD2 (5 bases each). This CDR3 contains 13 residues. CDR1 is SGDLS and CDR2 is YYNGEE in the germline V gene. V was shortened by 2 bases and J by 1 base, with 7 bases between the two germline ends. As DNA, the CDR3 is TGTGCCAGCAGCGTTGAGGGGTCCTACGAGCAGTACTTC. Its protein product is CASSVEGSYEQYF.

The chain recombines TRBV29-1 with TRBJ2-5; maybe TRBD2 (6 bases). V was trimmed by 7 bases and J by 4 bases, leaving 13 bases between them. The CDR3 extends over 12 amino acids. The germline CDR1 and CDR2 sequences are SQVTM and ANQGSEA. The CDR3 is CSGGFGGETQYF. As DNA, the CDR3 is TGCAGCGGAGGTTTCGGGGGAGAGACCCAGTACTTC.

The chain uses TRBV19 and TRBJ2-5; D is uncertain. CDR1 is LNHDA and CDR2 is SQIVND in the germline V gene (reference sequence). The CDR3 contains 15 residues. V was trimmed by 3 bases and J by 1 base, leaving 12 bases between them. In DNA form, the CDR3 reads TGTGCCAGTAGTATTGAAGGGCCCCCCCAAGAGACCCAGTACTTC. Protein sequence: CASSIEGPPQETQYF.

The chain recombines TRBV5-8 with TRBJ2-2; 8 positions match TRBD2. V shed 5 bases, J shed 7 bases, and the junction held 19 bases outside the gene matches. Germline V gene sequence: CDR1 SGHTS, CDR2 YDEGEE. The CDR3 runs to 18 residues. CDR3 bases: TGTGCCAGCAGGGGATCGGAACTAGCGGAAGAAGGTCACGGGGAGCTGTTTTTT. It specifies CASRGSELAEEGHGELFF.